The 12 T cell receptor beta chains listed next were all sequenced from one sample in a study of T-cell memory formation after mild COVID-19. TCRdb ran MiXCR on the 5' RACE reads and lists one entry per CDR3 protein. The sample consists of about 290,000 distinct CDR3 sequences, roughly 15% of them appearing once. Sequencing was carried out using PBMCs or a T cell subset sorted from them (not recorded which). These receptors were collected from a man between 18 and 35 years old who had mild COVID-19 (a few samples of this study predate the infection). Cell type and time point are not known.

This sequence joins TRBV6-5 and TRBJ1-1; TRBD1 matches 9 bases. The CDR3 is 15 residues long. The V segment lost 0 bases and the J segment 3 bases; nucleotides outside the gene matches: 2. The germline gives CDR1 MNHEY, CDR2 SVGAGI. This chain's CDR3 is CASSYSRTGDTEAFF. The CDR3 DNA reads TGTGCCAGCAGTTACTCAAGGACAGGGGACACTGAAGCTTTCTTT.

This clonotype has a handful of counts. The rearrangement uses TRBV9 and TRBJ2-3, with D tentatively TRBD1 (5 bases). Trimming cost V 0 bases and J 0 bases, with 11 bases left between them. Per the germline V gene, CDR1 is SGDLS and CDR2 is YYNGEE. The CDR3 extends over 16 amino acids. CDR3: CASSVEGRPSTDTQYF. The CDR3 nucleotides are TGTGCCAGCAGCGTAGAGGGGCGGCCTAGCACAGATACGCAGTATTTT.

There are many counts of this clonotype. The CDR3 bases are TGCAGTGCTTACGACAGGCACACTGAAGCTTTCTTT. It encodes CSAYDRHTEAFF. V and J are TRBV20-1 and TRBJ1-1; TRBD1 might be the D (6 bases). Looked up from germline, CDR1 is DFQATT and CDR2 is SNEGSKA (reference sequence). The CDR3 consists of 12 residues. V was cut by 5 bases and J by 3 bases, with 10 bases left in between.

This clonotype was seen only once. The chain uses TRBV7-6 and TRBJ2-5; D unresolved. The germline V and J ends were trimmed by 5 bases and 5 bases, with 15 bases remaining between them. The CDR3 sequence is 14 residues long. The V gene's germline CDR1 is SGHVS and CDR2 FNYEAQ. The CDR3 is CASSHAGPGETQYF. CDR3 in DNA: TGTGCCAGCAGCCACGCAGGTCCTGGGGAGACCCAGTACTTC.

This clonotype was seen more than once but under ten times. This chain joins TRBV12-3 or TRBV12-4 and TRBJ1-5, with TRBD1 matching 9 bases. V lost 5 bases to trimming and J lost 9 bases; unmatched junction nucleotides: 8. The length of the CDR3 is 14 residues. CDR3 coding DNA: TGTGCCAGCAGTATGGGACAGGGTGGGGGGCCCCAGCATTTT. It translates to CASSMGQGGGPQHF.

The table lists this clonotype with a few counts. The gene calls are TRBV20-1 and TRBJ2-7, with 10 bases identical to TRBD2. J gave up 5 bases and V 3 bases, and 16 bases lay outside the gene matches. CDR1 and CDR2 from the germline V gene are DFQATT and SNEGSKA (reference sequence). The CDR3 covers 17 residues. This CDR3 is CSASPITSGVGNHEQYV. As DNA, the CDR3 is TGCAGTGCTAGCCCGATAACTAGCGGGGTAGGTAACCACGAGCAGTACGTC.

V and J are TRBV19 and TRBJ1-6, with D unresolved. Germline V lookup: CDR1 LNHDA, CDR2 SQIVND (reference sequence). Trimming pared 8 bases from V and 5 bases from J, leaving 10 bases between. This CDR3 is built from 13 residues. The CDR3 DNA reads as TGTGCCAGTCACCCCGGGAATAATTCACCCCTCCACTTT. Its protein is CASHPGNNSPLHF.

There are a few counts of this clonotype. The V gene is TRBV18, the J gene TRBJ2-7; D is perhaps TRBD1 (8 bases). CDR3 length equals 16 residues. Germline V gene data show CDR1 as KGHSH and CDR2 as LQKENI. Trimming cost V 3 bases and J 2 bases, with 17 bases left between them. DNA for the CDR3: TGTGCCAGCTCACCGGGGGGGACAGGATCACCCTACGAGCAGTACTTC. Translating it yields CASSPGGTGSPYEQYF. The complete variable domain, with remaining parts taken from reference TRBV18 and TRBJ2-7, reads NAGVMQNPRHLVRRRGQEARLRCSPMKGHSHVYWYRQLPEEGLKFMVYLQKENIIDESGMPKERFSAEFPKEGPSILRIQQVVRGDSAAYFCASSPGGTGSPYEQYFGPGTRLTVT.

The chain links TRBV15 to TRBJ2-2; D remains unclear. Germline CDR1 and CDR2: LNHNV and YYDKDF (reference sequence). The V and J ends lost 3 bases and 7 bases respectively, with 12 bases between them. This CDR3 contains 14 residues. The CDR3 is CATSRARASGELFF. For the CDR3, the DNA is TGTGCCACCAGCAGGGCCCGGGCTAGCGGGGAGCTGTTTTTT. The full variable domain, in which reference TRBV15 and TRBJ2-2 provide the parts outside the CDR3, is DAMVIQNPRYQVTQFGKPVTLSCSQTLNHNVMYWYQQKSSQAPKLLFHYYDKDFNNEADTPDNFQSRRPNTSFCFLDIRSPGLGDTAMYLCATSRARASGELFFGEGSRLTVL.

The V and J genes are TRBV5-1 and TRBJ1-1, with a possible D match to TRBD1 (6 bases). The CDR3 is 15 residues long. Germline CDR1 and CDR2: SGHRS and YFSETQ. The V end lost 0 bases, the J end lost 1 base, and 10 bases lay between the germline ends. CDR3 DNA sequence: TGCGCCAGCAGCTTGGTTACGGGGGCGAACACTGAAGCTTTCTTT. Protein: CASSLVTGANTEAFF. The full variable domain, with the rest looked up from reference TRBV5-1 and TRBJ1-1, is KAGVTQTPRYLIKTRGQQVTLSCSPISGHRSVSWYQQTPGQGLQFLFEYFSETQRNKGNFPGRFSGRQFSNSRSEMNVSTLELGDSALYLCASSLVTGANTEAFFGQGTRLTVV.

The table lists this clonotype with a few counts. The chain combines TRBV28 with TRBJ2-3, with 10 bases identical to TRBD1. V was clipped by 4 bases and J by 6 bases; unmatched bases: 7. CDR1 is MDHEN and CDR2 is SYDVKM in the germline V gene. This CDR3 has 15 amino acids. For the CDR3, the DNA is TGTGCCAGCAGTTCCCGGGACAGGGGAACCGATACGCAGTATTTT. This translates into CASSSRDRGTDTQYF.

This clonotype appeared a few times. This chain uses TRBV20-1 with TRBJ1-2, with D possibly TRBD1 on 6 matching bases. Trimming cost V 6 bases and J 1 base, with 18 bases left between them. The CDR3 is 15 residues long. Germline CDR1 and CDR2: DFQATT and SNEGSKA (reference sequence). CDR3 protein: CSAGSGTPINYGYTF. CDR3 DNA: TGCAGTGCGGGGTCCGGGACACCGATTAACTATGGCTACACCTTC.